A selection of T cell receptor beta chains follows, all from one sample in a study of identical twins. One entry per CDR3 protein results from TCRdb running MiXCR on the 5' RACE reads. Of 130,000 to 150,000 distinct CDR3 sequences in the sample, 3.5% were seen once. The sample taken for sequencing was memory T cells sorted from blood. The receptor set was obtained from a man between 18 and 29 years old in good health. The conserved cysteine and the conserved F or W are not part of the CDR3 here. The order of the fields is V gene, CDR3 protein.

TRBV12-3/TRBV12-4 | ASSLDPTGEKLF
TRBV7-3 | ASSSMWNTEAF
TRBV5-5 | ASSWGQGPGANVLT
TRBV13 | ASSFWREGSREQF
TRBV20-1 | SPSLGAMNTEAF
TRBV5-1 | ASSEEGTGELF
TRBV7-2 | ASSLSSGNTIY
TRBV12-3/TRBV12-4 | ASSFLGPYNEQF
TRBV29-1 | SVGGLATNTGELF
TRBV12-3/TRBV12-4 | ASSPTGGGLDSPLH
TRBV18 | ASSPLEGYNEQF
TRBV12-3/TRBV12-4 | ASRRTSEKLF
TRBV20-1 | SAPGQSGSGNEQF
TRBV5-1 | ASSKDLNTEAF
TRBV12-3/TRBV12-4 | ASSFKGGTEAF
TRBV12-5 | ASGLAEYNEQF
TRBV12-3/TRBV12-4 | ASSLGTGGIQF
TRBV7-2 | ASSFQGSHEPQH
TRBV12-3/TRBV12-4 | ASTRDRGYEQY
TRBV6-1 | ASSKTTGYNEKLF